These 23 T cell receptor beta chains share one sample of origin, sequenced in a study of stem cell transplantation in POMP-related autoinflammatory disease. Generated by immunoSEQ multiplex PCR, the TCRdb table keeps only in-frame clones and is missing some. The data show more than 4,000 clones, 92% seen once. Sequencing was performed on CD8+ T cells from PBMCs, taken after stem cell transplantation. These receptor sequences come from a human patient with POMP-related autoinflammation and immune dysregulation (PRAID). Some T cells could come from the graft donor.

This chain uses TRBV4-3 with TRBJ2-7, with D unresolved. V lost 0 bases and J lost 0, with 12 bases in between. Germline V CDR1 and CDR2: LGHNA, YSLEER. This CDR3 has 16 amino acids. As DNA, the CDR3 is TGCGCCAGCAGCCAAGAGACGGGCAGGTTCTCCTACGAGCAGTACTTC. This gives the protein CASSQETGRFSYEQYF.

The V gene is TRBV28, the J gene TRBJ2-7; 9 nucleotides line up with TRBD2. The CDR3 consists of 15 residues. V was clipped by 5 bases and J by 4 bases; unmatched bases: 9. Germline V gene lookup returns CDR1 MDHEN and CDR2 SYDVKM. The CDR3 region is CASSPLAGPLYEQYF. The CDR3 DNA reads TGTGCCAGCAGTCCTCTAGCGGGACCTCTTTACGAGCAGTACTTC.

This clone occurred a few times. This chain links TRBV6-2 or TRBV6-3 with TRBJ2-7, with TRBD2 identical over 7 bases. The CDR3 totals 16 residues. Germline CDR1 reads MNHEY; CDR2 reads SVGEGT. V was clipped by 6 bases and J by 4 bases; unmatched bases: 15. CDR3 residues: CASSSLAWEGRYEQYF. CDR3 bases: TGTGCCAGCAGCTCACTAGCGTGGGAGGGCCGGTACGAGCAGTACTTC.

The DNA of the CDR3 is TGTGCCAGCAGGACAGGGGCAGGAACTGAAGCTTTCTTT. This sequence encodes CASRTGAGTEAFF. This rearrangement joins TRBV6-5 to TRBJ1-1; 8 bases are a match to TRBD1. The CDR3 runs 13 residues. Trimming took 6 bases from V and 5 from J; bases not matched to a gene: 5. Germline CDR1 MNHEY, CDR2 SVGAGI.

The chain links TRBV19 to TRBJ2-2; tentative D call: TRBD1 (5 bases). CDR3 size: 14 residues. CDR1 is LNHDA and CDR2 is SQIVND in the germline V gene (reference sequence). V lost 4 bases to trimming and J lost 5 bases, with 11 bases between them. CDR3 loop: CASSTGLGTGELFF. The CDR3 nucleotides read TGTGCCAGTAGTACAGGGTTGGGGACCGGGGAGCTGTTTTTT.

The chain links TRBV11-3 to TRBJ2-7, with 7 bases lining up with TRBD1. Germline CDR1 reads SGHNT; CDR2 reads YENEEA. The CDR3 sequence is 15 residues long. Germline trimming cut 1 base from V and 1 base from J; bases unmatched to any gene: 4. CDR3 in DNA: TGTGCCAGCAGCTTAGGGCAGGGACAGTCCTACGAGCAGTACTTC. Its translation: CASSLGQGQSYEQYF.

This clone was seen just once. The chain joins TRBV7-3 to TRBJ2-2; the D is unclear. The V end was cut by 2 bases, the J end by 4 bases, with 11 bases between. Germline V gene sequence: CDR1 SGHTA, CDR2 FQGTGA. CDR3 size: 15 residues. CDR3 nucleotides: TGTGCCAGCAGCTTATCCCAGGTATCCACCGGGGAGCTGTTTTTT. Its protein product is CASSLSQVSTGELFF.

V is TRBV4-1 and J is TRBJ2-2, with a weak D call TRBD1 (6 bases). Deletions cut 1 base from V and 3 bases from J, with 9 bases between. Germline V lookup: CDR1 MGHRA, CDR2 YSYEKL. The CDR3 length is 15 residues. The CDR3 coding sequence is TGCGCCAGCAGCCAAGGGGACACCTACACCGGGGAGCTGTTTTTT. As protein: CASSQGDTYTGELFF.

The chain combines TRBV28 with TRBJ1-1; 7 bases fit TRBD1. Germline V CDR1 and CDR2: MDHEN, SYDVKM. The CDR3 contains 14 residues. With V trimmed by 7 bases and J by 4 bases, 9 bases remained unmatched. The chain's CDR3 is CASTQSRGRTEAFF. Written as DNA, the CDR3 is TGTGCCAGCACCCAATCGAGGGGGCGCACTGAAGCTTTCTTT.

This chain joins TRBV7-2 and TRBJ2-1, with TRBD2 matching 14 bases. This CDR3 comprises 16 residues. The V gene end was trimmed by 5 bases and the J gene end by 9 bases; junction bases not matched to a gene: 9. Germline lookup yields CDR1 SGHTA and CDR2 FQGNSA. This chain's CDR3 is CASSETSGRAQFEQFF. The CDR3 DNA reads as TGTGCCAGCAGCGAGACTAGCGGGAGGGCCCAATTTGAGCAGTTCTTC.

This chain uses TRBV30 with TRBJ2-1, with TRBD2 matching 9 bases. The V segment lost 0 bases and the J segment 14 bases; nucleotides outside the gene matches: 8. The V gene's germline CDR1 is GTSNPN and CDR2 SVGIG (reference sequence). The CDR3 loop spans 13 amino acids. The CDR3 coding sequence is TGTGCCTGGAGTGTACAAGCGGGAGGACCAAAGTTCTTC. Amino acid sequence: CAWSVQAGGPKFF.

V usage is TRBV19 and J usage is TRBJ2-7; possible D gene TRBD2, 5 bases. V was cut by 1 base and J by 0 bases, with 7 bases left in between. Germline V gene data show CDR1 as LNHDA and CDR2 as SQIVND (reference sequence). This CDR3 region has 14 residues. The CDR3 region is CASSIGGASYEQYF. CDR3 in DNA: TGTGCCAGTAGTATAGGGGGAGCCTCCTACGAGCAGTACTTC. The full variable domain, with the rest looked up from reference TRBV19 and TRBJ2-7, is DGGITQSPKYLFRKEGQNVTLSCEQNLNHDAMYWYRQDPGQGLRLIYYSQIVNDFQKGDIAEGYSVSREKKESFPLTVTSAQKNPTAFYLCASSIGGASYEQYFGPGTRLTVT.

The V and J genes are TRBV29-1 and TRBJ2-1; 9 bases agree with TRBD2. Germline values: CDR1 SQVTM, CDR2 ANQGSEA. V dropped 4 bases and J dropped 10; count of bases not matched to a gene: 8. The CDR3 is 13 amino acids. The CDR3 loop is CSVVRREGREQFF. The CDR3 nucleotides read TGCAGCGTTGTCAGGCGGGAGGGCCGAGAGCAGTTCTTC.

The J gene is TRBJ2-1, the V gene TRBV4-1; a weak D match, TRBD1 (5 bases). CDR1 MGHRA and CDR2 YSYEKL come from the germline V gene. V lost 2 bases to trimming and J lost 0 bases, with 14 bases between them. The CDR3 extends over 17 amino acids. The CDR3 protein is CASSQLRQLSSYNEQFF. In nucleotides, the CDR3 is TGCGCCAGCAGCCAACTCAGACAGCTTAGCTCCTACAATGAGCAGTTCTTC.

The V call is TRBV29-1, the J call TRBJ2-3; D gene unclear. Trimming took off 3 bases at V and 2 bases at J, with 6 bases between the two ends. The CDR3 totals 12 residues. The germline V gene has CDR1 SQVTM and CDR2 ANQGSEA. The CDR3: CSVDADTDTQYF. The DNA for the CDR3 is TGCAGCGTTGACGCGGACACAGATACGCAGTATTTT.

V gene TRBV28 combines with J gene TRBJ2-3; D unclear. The CDR3 is 11 amino acids. V gave up 4 bases and J gave up 6 bases, with 5 bases separating them. CDR1 and CDR2 from the germline V gene are MDHEN and SYDVKM. Here the CDR3 reads CASSSSDTQYF. In DNA, the CDR3 is TGTGCCAGCAGTTCATCCGATACGCAGTATTTT.

This sequence joins TRBV30 and TRBJ1-1; 9 bases are shared with TRBD1. V was pared by 0 bases and J by 5 bases, with 10 bases of the junction left unmatched. The germline gives CDR1 GTSNPN, CDR2 SVGIG (reference sequence). The CDR3 is made up of 16 amino acids. For the CDR3, the DNA is TGTGCCTGGAGTGTCCTATACCGGGACAGGGAGACTGAAGCTTTCTTT. Its translation: CAWSVLYRDRETEAFF.

CDR3 region: CASIGLAGESESVNEQFF. The CDR3 DNA follows: TGTGCCAGCATCGGACTAGCGGGAGAATCGGAGTCGGTCAATGAGCAGTTCTTC. The chain has TRBV2 and TRBJ2-1; TRBD2 aligns across 13 bases. Looked up from germline, CDR1 is SNHLY and CDR2 is FYNNEI. V was clipped by 7 bases and J by 6 bases; unmatched bases: 15. The CDR3 is 18 residues long.

The genes are TRBV9 and TRBJ2-1; 8 bases fit TRBD2. This CDR3 is built from 15 residues. With V trimmed by 4 bases and J by 8 bases, 11 bases remained unmatched. Germline CDR1 reads SGDLS; CDR2 reads YYNGEE. The DNA of the CDR3 is TGTGCCAGCAGCTCCAGCGGGAGTTCCGTGGATGAGCAGTTCTTC. Translation: CASSSSGSSVDEQFF.

CDR3 region: CASSHLRGGGPQHF. For the CDR3, the DNA is TGTGCCAGTAGCCACCTCAGGGGAGGGGGGCCCCAGCATTTT. The V call is TRBV19, the J call TRBJ1-5, with D possibly being TRBD1 (6 bases). Germline V CDR1 and CDR2: LNHDA, SQIVND (reference sequence). V dropped 6 bases and J dropped 9 bases, with 18 bases sitting between them. This CDR3 comprises 14 residues.

The chain joins TRBV7-9 to TRBJ2-1; perhaps TRBD2 as D (6 bases). V lost 1 base to trimming and J lost 6 bases, with 7 bases between them. The CDR3 is 13 amino acids. Germline CDR1 SEHNR, CDR2 FQNEAQ (reference sequence). As DNA, the CDR3 is TGTGCCAGCAGCTTAGTGGAGGGCAATGAGCAGTTCTTC. Translating it yields CASSLVEGNEQFF.

The chain carries TRBV29-1 and TRBJ2-7; D may match TRBD1 or TRBD2 (5 bases each). The CDR3 sequence is 10 residues long. Trimming removed 4 bases at V and 6 bases at J, with 7 bases between. Germline-derived CDR1 and CDR2 are SQVTM and ANQGSEA. The CDR3 coding sequence is TGCAGCGTTGTGAGGGGCGAGCAGTACTTC. It is translated as CSVVRGEQYF.

This clone was observed once. The V gene is TRBV7-9, the J gene TRBJ2-7; 11 nucleotides align to TRBD1. CDR3 size: 14 residues. V dropped 4 bases and J dropped 3; count of bases not matched to a gene: 2. Germline V gene data show CDR1 as SEHNR and CDR2 as FQNEAQ (reference sequence). The CDR3 DNA is TGTGCCAGCAGCTCCGGGACAGGGGGCTACGAGCAGTACTTC. Translated, it gives CASSSGTGGYEQYF. The complete variable domain, with remaining parts taken from reference TRBV7-9 and TRBJ2-7, reads DTGVSQNPRHKITKRGQNVTFRCDPISEHNRLYWYRQTLGQGPEFLTYFQNEAQLEKSRLLSDRFSAERPKGSFSTLEIQRTEQGDSAMYLCASSSGTGGYEQYFGPGTRLTVT.